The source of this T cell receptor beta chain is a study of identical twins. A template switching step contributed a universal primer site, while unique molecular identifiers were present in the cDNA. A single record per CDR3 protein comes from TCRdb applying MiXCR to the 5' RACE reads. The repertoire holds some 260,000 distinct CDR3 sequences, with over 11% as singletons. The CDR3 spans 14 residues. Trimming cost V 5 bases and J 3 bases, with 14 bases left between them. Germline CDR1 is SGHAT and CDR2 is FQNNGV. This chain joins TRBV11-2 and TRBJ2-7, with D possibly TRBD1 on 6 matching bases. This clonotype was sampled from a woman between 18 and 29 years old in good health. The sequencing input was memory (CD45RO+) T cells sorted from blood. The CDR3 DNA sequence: TGTGCCAGCAGCCCCCGACAGGCCGACTACGAGCAGTACTTC. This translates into CASSPRQADYEQYF.